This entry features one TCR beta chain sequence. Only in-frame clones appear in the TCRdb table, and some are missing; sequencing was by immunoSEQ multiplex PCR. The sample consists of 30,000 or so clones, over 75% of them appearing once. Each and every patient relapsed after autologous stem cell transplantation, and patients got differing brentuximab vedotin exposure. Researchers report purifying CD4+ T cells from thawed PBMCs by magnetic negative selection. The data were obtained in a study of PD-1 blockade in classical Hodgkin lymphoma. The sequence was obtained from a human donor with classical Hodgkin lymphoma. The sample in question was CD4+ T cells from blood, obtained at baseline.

This CDR3 reads CASSEAGGRDGNTIYF. As DNA, the CDR3 is TGTGCCAGCAGTGAAGCTGGGGGGAGGGATGGAAACACCATATATTTT. V is TRBV25-1 and J is TRBJ1-3, with D possibly being TRBD1 (5 bases). V gave up 2 bases and J gave up 3 bases, with 14 bases separating them. This CDR3 spans 16 amino acids. Germline V gene data show CDR1 as MGHDK and CDR2 as SYGVNS.